This T cell receptor (beta chain) was captured by sequencing in a study of Ad26.COV2.S vaccination and SARS-CoV-2 variants. Study-wide context: In the study, Ad26.COV2.S was injected intramuscularly once, or twice 56 days apart. Study-wide results and caveats: Greater spike-specific TCR breadth was seen in vaccine recipients than in placebo recipients. Substantial breadth was reported for post-vaccination spike-specific CD8+ and CD4+ T cells.

Notes on this clone: Its specificity is unknown.

V was pared by 4 bases and J by 7 bases, with 19 bases between. Germline V CDR1 and CDR2: LGHNA, YSLEER. The CDR3 is made up of 16 amino acids. Treatment of the sample: roughly 19 received Ad26.COV2.S at low or high dose, single or two shots; roughly five received placebo; per-sample allocation not given. Samples were taken on day 63 after the first vaccine or placebo injection. Sequencing used immunoSEQ multiplex PCR; TCRdb keeps in-frame clones, though not all of them. There are 350,000 to 450,000 clones in the sample; around 90% occur only once, and about 3.4% lies in the top ten. This specimen consisted of peripheral blood, obtained in a trial of Ad26.COV2.S vaccine versus placebo. The chain employs TRBV4-3 and TRBJ1-4, with D perhaps matching TRBD1 (5 bases). This sequence originates from a person between 18 and 65 years old who received the Ad26.COV2.S COVID-19 vaccine or a placebo. This CDR3 is CASSRGGTLWGEKLFF. Here the CDR3 DNA reads TGCGCCAGCAGCCGAGGTGGGACGCTCTGGGGTGAAAAACTGTTTTTT.